There are many counts of the clone carrying this T cell receptor (beta chain). The sample comes from a study of T-cell memory formation after mild COVID-19. Via MiXCR, TCRdb re-called the 5' RACE reads, giving one row per CDR3 protein. Found here are nearly 110,000 distinct CDR3 sequences, around 12% of them singletons; the top ten hold approximately 30%. The CDR3 is made up of 15 amino acids. Germline assignment: CDR1 SEHNR and CDR2 FQNEAQ (reference sequence). The V end lost 4 bases, the J end lost 6 bases, and 17 bases lay between the germline ends. The sequenced sample was PBMCs or a T cell subset sorted from them (not recorded which). This chain joins TRBV7-9 and TRBJ2-3; a possible D gene is TRBD2 (6 bases). This clonotype originated in an adult woman who had mild COVID-19 (a few samples of this study predate the infection). Cell type and time point are not known. The CDR3, as DNA: TGTGCCAGCAGCTCCGGCCGGGGGTTTGGGGATACGCAGTATTTT. Its protein is CASSSGRGFGDTQYF.